These T cell receptor beta chains were read from a single sample in a study of OX40 agonist ivuxolimab in advanced cancers. Produced via immunoSEQ multiplex PCR; TCRdb's table is partial and in-frame only. The data contain some 90,000 clones, approximately 87% of them singletons. The sequenced sample was CD4+ or CD8+ T cells sorted from blood, obtained in a trial of the OX40 agonist ivuxolimab. These receptors all stem from an adult with an advanced solid tumor such as melanoma, head and neck, liver or kidney cancer. Both conserved end residues are part of each CDR3. Fields, in order: CDR3 DNA, CDR3 protein, D gene, clone size, J gene, V gene. A D gene is named only where the DNA matches it firmly. Some rows mark clone size as missing; the rest say once, few, many or name a class of expanded clone.

DNA: TGTGCCTGGAGGGGGGGCAGGGGATACACAGATACGCAGTATTTT
CDR3: CAWRGGRGYTDTQYF
D: -
size: once
J: TRBJ2-3
V: TRBV30

DNA: TGTGCCAGCAGCGTAGCGACAGATAACACTGAAGCTTTCTTT
CDR3: CASSVATDNTEAFF
D: -
size: few
J: TRBJ1-1
V: TRBV9

DNA: TGCGCCAGCACTAAGGGGTCGAGCACTGAAGCTTTCTTT
CDR3: CASTKGSSTEAFF
D: -
size: -
J: TRBJ1-1
V: TRBV5-1

DNA: TGTGCCAGCAGCTTAGCGGTCACTGAAGCTTTCTTT
CDR3: CASSLAVTEAFF
D: -
size: -
J: TRBJ1-1
V: TRBV11-3

DNA: TGTGCCAGCAGCCCACGTCGTGGGGGGCGGGAAACCTACAATGAGCAGTTCTTC
CDR3: CASSPRRGGRETYNEQFF
D: -
size: -
J: TRBJ2-1
V: TRBV11-3

DNA: TGTGCCACCAGCAGTGGGTGGGGTAGCTCTGGAAACACCATATATTTT
CDR3: CATSSGWGSSGNTIYF
D: -
size: -
J: TRBJ1-3
V: TRBV15

DNA: TGTGCCAGCAGTGAAGGGTCGGTAGGCGGCTACACCTTC
CDR3: CASSEGSVGGYTF
D: -
size: -
J: TRBJ1-2
V: TRBV6-1

DNA: TGTGCCAGCAGCCGGGCTGCAGGGATGGAGACCCAGTACTTC
CDR3: CASSRAAGMETQYF
D: -
size: once
J: TRBJ2-5
V: TRBV5-4

DNA: TGTGCCACCAGCAGAGTGGTAGCGGGAGCCGGGGAGCTGTTTTTT
CDR3: CATSRVVAGAGELFF
D: TRBD2
size: -
J: TRBJ2-2
V: TRBV15

DNA: TGTGCCAGCAGCTTGGTAGGGAGGGGAACAGATACGCAGTATTTT
CDR3: CASSLVGRGTDTQYF
D: TRBD2
size: -
J: TRBJ2-3
V: TRBV5-4

DNA: TGTGCCAGTAGTGGGACTTTTTCCTACGAGCAGTACTTC
CDR3: CASSGTFSYEQYF
D: -
size: -
J: TRBJ2-7
V: TRBV19

DNA: TGTGCCAGCAGCTTAGATGCGAGCCAAGAGACCCAGTACTTC
CDR3: CASSLDASQETQYF
D: -
size: -
J: TRBJ2-5
V: TRBV7-9

DNA: TGTGCCAGCAGTCGTCCTATTATACGCAATGAAAAACTGTTTTTT
CDR3: CASSRPIIRNEKLFF
D: -
size: -
J: TRBJ1-4
V: TRBV6-5